This T cell receptor beta chain stems from a study of blood T cell repertoires in COVID-19. This CDR3 region has 15 residues. The J segment lost 4 bases and the V segment lost 6 bases, leaving 11 bases of the junction unmatched. The repertoire was sequenced with immunoSEQ multiplex PCR; TCRdb's copy has only in-frame clones and lacks some. The repertoire consists of tens of thousands of clones, with approximately 88% occurring once and the leading ten covering roughly 7.1%. V and J are TRBV6-7 and TRBJ1-2; 7 bases fit TRBD1. TRBV6-7 is labeled an ORF, and its function is uncertain. The sequence derives from a human donor in a cohort sampled during active COVID-19. Sequencing was done on a sample of peripheral blood. CDR3 DNA sequence: TGTGCCAGCAGCCTTACAGGGGATCTTGTCTATGGCTACACCTTC. Its protein is CASSLTGDLVYGYTF.